Listed here are 23 T cell receptor beta chains from one sample, sequenced in a study of blood T cell repertoires in COVID-19. TCRdb's table, derived via immunoSEQ multiplex PCR, lists solely in-frame clones and lacks some. This table has some 170,000 clones, roughly 84% appearing once. The sequencing sample was made of PBMCs or T cells enriched from blood (not recorded which). Receptors originate from a human donor with acute COVID-19. The donor label of this sample is uncertain.

The chain combines TRBV6-7 with TRBJ1-2; TRBD1 matches at 9 bases. TRBV6-7 is noted as an ORF with a role that remains uncertain. The CDR3 is 16 amino acids. V dropped 2 bases and J dropped 3; count of bases not matched to a gene: 7. Written as DNA, the CDR3 is TGTGCCAGCAGTTACCAGCAGACAGGGGGGTACTATGGCTACACCTTC. It translates to CASSYQQTGGYYGYTF.

This clone was seen only once. The chain uses TRBV30 and TRBJ1-2; TRBD1 might be the D (6 bases). CDR3 length equals 14 residues. Germline CDR1 GTSNPN, CDR2 SVGIG (reference sequence). V was clipped by 5 bases and J by 5 bases, with 18 bases between them. The CDR3 loop is CAWRDRYTLYGYTF. In nucleotides, the CDR3 is TGTGCCTGGCGCGACAGGTACACGCTTTATGGCTACACCTTC.

The rearrangement joins TRBV5-1 to TRBJ1-2, with 9 bases matching TRBD1. V shed 0 bases and J 8 bases; nucleotides not matched to a gene: 5. From germline, CDR1 is SGHRS and CDR2 YFSETQ. This CDR3 spans 14 amino acids. The CDR3, as DNA: TGCGCCAGCAGCTTGGAACAGGGGGCGCGGGGCTACACCTTC. This gives the protein CASSLEQGARGYTF. The full variable domain, with the rest looked up from reference TRBV5-1 and TRBJ1-2, is KAGVTQTPRYLIKTRGQQVTLSCSPISGHRSVSWYQQTPGQGLQFLFEYFSETQRNKGNFPGRFSGRQFSNSRSEMNVSTLELGDSALYLCASSLEQGARGYTFGSGTRLTVV.

The CDR3 loop is CASSQEVYYEQYF. The CDR3 nucleotides are TGTGCCAGCAGCCAAGAGGTCTACTACGAGCAGTACTTC. The chain joins TRBV3-1 (or the pseudogene TRBV3-2) to TRBJ2-7; D not resolved. In germline, CDR1 is LGHDT, CDR2 YNNKEL (reference sequence). V was clipped by 0 bases and J by 3 bases, with 6 bases between them. This CDR3 spans 13 amino acids.

This rearrangement joins TRBV3-1 (or the pseudogene TRBV3-2) to TRBJ1-2; D unclear. V dropped 0 bases and J dropped 5 bases, with 10 bases sitting between them. Per germline, CDR1 LGHDT and CDR2 YNNKEL (reference sequence). CDR3 length equals 14 residues. CDR3 bases: TGTGCCAGCAGCCAAGAGGGGAGCATTTATGGCTACACCTTC. Translated: CASSQEGSIYGYTF.

This sequence joins TRBV29-1 and TRBJ2-1; a possible D gene is TRBD2 (7 bases). V gave up 7 bases and J gave up 0 bases, with 16 bases separating them. This CDR3 is built from 15 residues. Germline V gene sequence: CDR1 SQVTM, CDR2 ANQGSEA. The CDR3, as DNA: TGCAGCGGCCAAGGGGGGGGCCGCTCCTACAATGAGCAGTTCTTC. Protein: CSGQGGGRSYNEQFF.

The chain recombines TRBV5-4 with TRBJ1-4; a weak D match, TRBD1 (6 bases). Germline-derived CDR1 and CDR2 are SGHNT and YYREEE (reference sequence). The CDR3 has 15 residues. V lost 0 bases to trimming and J lost 8 bases, with 14 bases between them. CDR3: CASSLVVQGREKLFF. The CDR3 bases are TGTGCCAGCAGCTTGGTGGTACAGGGCCGGGAAAAACTGTTTTTT.

This chain uses TRBV7-9 with TRBJ2-3; 8 bases align to TRBD2. The germline V gene has CDR1 SEHNR and CDR2 FQNEAQ (reference sequence). V lost 7 bases to trimming and J lost 2 bases; unmatched junction nucleotides: 8. CDR3 size: 15 residues. CDR3 coding DNA: TGTGCCAGCACCGACGCGGGGGGCCCCACAGATACGCAGTATTTT. Protein product: CASTDAGGPTDTQYF.

The V call is TRBV5-1, the J call TRBJ1-1; D is undetermined. Trimming cost V 4 bases and J 5 bases, with 18 bases left between them. Germline CDR1 SGHRS, CDR2 YFSETQ. This CDR3 has 15 amino acids. The CDR3 here is CASSLLKGARTEAFF. The CDR3 nucleotides are TGCGCCAGCAGCCTCCTCAAAGGAGCGAGGACTGAAGCTTTCTTT. Combining the CDR3 with reference TRBV5-1 and TRBJ1-1 gives the whole variable domain KAGVTQTPRYLIKTRGQQVTLSCSPISGHRSVSWYQQTPGQGLQFLFEYFSETQRNKGNFPGRFSGRQFSNSRSEMNVSTLELGDSALYLCASSLLKGARTEAFFGQGTRLTVV.

This rearrangement joins TRBV7-8 to TRBJ2-2; D may be TRBD2 (5 bases). The germline V gene encodes CDR1 SGHVS and CDR2 FQNEAQ. This CDR3 is built from 14 residues. The germline V and J ends were trimmed by 4 bases and 4 bases, with 10 bases remaining between them. In nucleotides, the CDR3 is TGTGCCAGCAGCTCCGGACTTATCACCGGGGAGCTGTTTTTT. This sequence encodes CASSSGLITGELFF. Full variable domain (outside the CDR3, taken from reference TRBV7-8 and TRBJ2-2): GAGVSQSPRYKVAKRGQDVALRCDPISGHVSLFWYQQALGQGPEFLTYFQNEAQLDKSGLPSDRFFAERPEGSVSTLKIQRTQQEDSAVYLCASSSGLITGELFFGEGSRLTVL.

The chain is built from TRBV3-1 (or the pseudogene TRBV3-2) and TRBJ1-1; weak D call: TRBD1 (6 bases). The V end lost 1 base, the J end lost 10 bases, and 22 bases lay between the germline ends. This CDR3 region has 16 residues. Per the germline V gene, CDR1 is LGHDT and CDR2 is YNNKEL (reference sequence). CDR3 nucleotides: TGTGCCAGCAGCCAAGGGACAGAGGCCTGGCCCTGGCGAGCTTTCTTT. Amino acids: CASSQGTEAWPWRAFF.

The DNA for the CDR3 is TGCGCCAGCAGCTTGGAACAGGGCACTGAAGCTTTCTTT. Protein product: CASSLEQGTEAFF. This sequence joins TRBV5-1 and TRBJ1-1; D possibly corresponds to TRBD1 (6 bases). Germline V CDR1 and CDR2: SGHRS, YFSETQ. The CDR3 is made up of 13 amino acids. V gave up 0 bases and J gave up 4 bases, with 7 bases separating them. Variable domain in full (rest from reference TRBV5-1 and TRBJ1-1): KAGVTQTPRYLIKTRGQQVTLSCSPISGHRSVSWYQQTPGQGLQFLFEYFSETQRNKGNFPGRFSGRQFSNSRSEMNVSTLELGDSALYLCASSLEQGTEAFFGQGTRLTVV.

This clone was counted once. The V and J genes are TRBV30 and TRBJ1-2; no reliable D call. The CDR3 contains 13 residues. CDR1 is GTSNPN and CDR2 is SVGIG in the germline V gene (reference sequence). The germline V and J ends were trimmed by 4 bases and 3 bases, with 12 bases remaining between them. CDR3 region: CAWMPISDYGYTF. CDR3 nucleotide sequence: TGTGCCTGGATGCCGATATCGGACTATGGCTACACCTTC. The full variable domain, with the rest looked up from reference TRBV30 and TRBJ1-2, is SQTIHQWPATLVQPVGSPLSLECTVEGTSNPNLYWYRQAAGRGLQLLFYSVGIGQISSEVPQNLSASRPQDRQFILSSKKLLLSDSGFYLCAWMPISDYGYTFGSGTRLTVV.

V gene TRBV14 combines with J gene TRBJ2-5; 7 bases line up with TRBD2. In germline, CDR1 is SGHDN, CDR2 FVKESK. This CDR3 has 18 residues. Losses at the gene ends were 5 bases for V and 2 bases for J; bases not matched to a gene: 17. CDR3 coding DNA: TGTGCCAGCAGCGTCGGACTAGTCCCAACGATATCTCAAGAGACCCAGTACTTC. Translating gives CASSVGLVPTISQETQYF.

The chain couples TRBV3-1 (or the pseudogene TRBV3-2) to TRBJ2-3; D gene uncertain. This CDR3 contains 14 residues. V was pared by 0 bases and J by 5 bases, with 9 bases between. The germline V gene encodes CDR1 LGHDT and CDR2 YNNKEL (reference sequence). The chain's CDR3 is CASSQEMARDTQYF. The CDR3 bases are TGTGCCAGCAGCCAAGAAATGGCCCGAGATACGCAGTATTTT.

The V and J genes are TRBV7-9 and TRBJ1-3, with D possibly TRBD1 on 5 matching bases. CDR1 and CDR2 (germline): SEHNR, FQNEAQ (reference sequence). This CDR3 has 17 amino acids. Trimming cost V 8 bases and J 0 bases, with 20 bases left between them. Written as DNA, the CDR3 is TGTGCCAGCCTCATTATCGGGGGGGGTTTCTCTGGAAACACCATATATTTT. This sequence encodes CASLIIGGGFSGNTIYF.

This rearrangement joins TRBV4-3 to TRBJ2-2; 14 bases align to TRBD2. From germline, CDR1 is LGHNA and CDR2 YSLEER. CDR3 length: 14 residues. The junction had 4 bases not matched to a gene; V was cut back by 9 bases and J by 7 bases. CDR3 DNA: TGCGCCAGTCGGACTAGCGGGGGGATCGGGGAGCTGTTTTTT. Translated: CASRTSGGIGELFF.

This clone was seen once. V usage is TRBV18 and J usage is TRBJ2-7; the D is unclear. Germline V CDR1 and CDR2: KGHSH, LQKENI. Trimming left V 0 bases short and J 0 bases short, with 9 bases between. CDR3 size: 15 residues. CDR3 residues: CASSPPDTASYEQYF. As DNA, the CDR3 is TGTGCCAGCTCACCACCTGACACAGCCTCCTACGAGCAGTACTTC.

V is TRBV30 and J is TRBJ1-5; TRBD1 might be the D (5 bases). The CDR3 totals 13 residues. The V and J ends lost 3 bases and 6 bases respectively, with 12 bases between them. Germline lookup yields CDR1 GTSNPN and CDR2 SVGIG (reference sequence). The CDR3 nucleotides read TGTGCCTGGAGGGGGGGGACGGGTCAGCCCCAGCATTTT. Its protein is CAWRGGTGQPQHF.

The rearrangement joins TRBV3-1 (or the pseudogene TRBV3-2) to TRBJ1-4; 9 nucleotides align to TRBD1. Germline values: CDR1 LGHDT, CDR2 YNNKEL (reference sequence). V trimming: 0 bases; J trimming: 7 bases; junction bases outside the gene matches: 12. CDR3 length: 18 amino acids. The CDR3 here is CASSQDRGQGDLGEKLFF. The CDR3 DNA is TGTGCCAGCAGCCAAGATCGGGGACAGGGTGATTTGGGTGAAAAACTGTTTTTT.

The chain recombines TRBV30 with TRBJ1-5; D gene unclear. The germline CDR1 and CDR2 sequences are GTSNPN and SVGIG (reference sequence). This CDR3 has 14 residues. V was cut by 0 bases and J by 1 base, with 7 bases left in between. The CDR3 here is CAWSVSTSNQPQHF. CDR3 in DNA: TGTGCCTGGAGTGTGAGTACCAGCAATCAGCCCCAGCATTTT. The full variable domain, with the rest looked up from reference TRBV30 and TRBJ1-5, is SQTIHQWPATLVQPVGSPLSLECTVEGTSNPNLYWYRQAAGRGLQLLFYSVGIGQISSEVPQNLSASRPQDRQFILSSKKLLLSDSGFYLCAWSVSTSNQPQHFGDGTRLSIL.

Here the CDR3 DNA reads TGTGCCAGCAGTTTCGGACTAGCGTCGACCTACAATGAGCAGTTCTTC. It specifies CASSFGLASTYNEQFF. This chain connects TRBV6-5 to TRBJ2-1; 9 nucleotides align to TRBD2. This CDR3 has 16 residues. Looked up from germline, CDR1 is MNHEY and CDR2 is SVGAGI. V shed 4 bases and J 2 bases; nucleotides not matched to a gene: 6.

This rearrangement joins TRBV5-1 to TRBJ2-5, with 11 positions matching TRBD2. Germline V gene sequence: CDR1 SGHRS, CDR2 YFSETQ. The CDR3 runs 15 residues. The ends lost 2 bases at V and 3 bases at J; junction bases unmatched: 3. In nucleotides, the CDR3 is TGCGCCAGCAGCTTACTAGCGGGGGCCGAAGAGACCCAGTACTTC. Its protein is CASSLLAGAEETQYF.